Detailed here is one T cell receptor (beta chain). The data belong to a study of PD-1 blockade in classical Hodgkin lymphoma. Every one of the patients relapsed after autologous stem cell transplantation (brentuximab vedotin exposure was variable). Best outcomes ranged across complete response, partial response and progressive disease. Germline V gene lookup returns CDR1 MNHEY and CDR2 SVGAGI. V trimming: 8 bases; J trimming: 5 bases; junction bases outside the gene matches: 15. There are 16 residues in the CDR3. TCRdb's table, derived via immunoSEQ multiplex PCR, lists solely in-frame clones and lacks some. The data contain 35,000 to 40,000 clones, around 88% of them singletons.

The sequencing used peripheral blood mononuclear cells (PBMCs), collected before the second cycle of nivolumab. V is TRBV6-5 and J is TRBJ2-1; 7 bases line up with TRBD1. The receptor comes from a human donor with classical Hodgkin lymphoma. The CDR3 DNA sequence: TGTGCCAGCCGTTCTCCCCTCCGGGACAGAGACAATGAGCAGTTCTTC. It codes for CASRSPLRDRDNEQFF.